This is a list of T cell receptor beta chains from one sample in a study of control samples from healthy donors and cancer patients. Assay: immunoSEQ multiplex PCR; the TCRdb copy retains only in-frame clones and omits some. The table lists 100,000 to 150,000 clones, 75% to 95% of them singletons, with 2% to 3% in the top ten. Sequencing was performed on blood. All receptors derive from a man aged 35 to 55 in good health. Both conserved end residues are part of each CDR3. The D gene is left open where the match is weak. Expanded clones get a size class; other rows say once, few or many, or leave the size out.

TRBJ1-4 | NA | TRBV11-2 | TRBD1 | TGTGCCAGCAGCTTAAGGGGGCGGGATGAAAAACTGTTTTTT | CASSLRGRDEKLFF
TRBJ2-3 | NA | TRBV7-3 | TRBD2 | TGTGCCAGCAGCTTACTAGCGGGGCCAGATACGCAGTATTTT | CASSLLAGPDTQYF
TRBJ2-5 | NA | TRBV11-2 | NA | TGTGCCAGCAGCCTAATGGGGGAGACCCAGTACTTC | CASSLMGETQYF
TRBJ1-2 | NA | TRBV5-1 | NA | TGCGCCAGCAGCTTGCAGGGTGGAGACTATGGCTACACCTTC | CASSLQGGDYGYTF
TRBJ1-5 | NA | TRBV10-3 | NA | TGTGCCATCAGTGGGGGGGCAGGCCCCAATCAGCCCCAGCATTTT | CAISGGAGPNQPQHF
TRBJ2-5 | NA | TRBV6-5 | TRBD1 | TGTGCCAGCAGAGGGACAGGAGAACAAGAGACCCAGTACTTC | CASRGTGEQETQYF
TRBJ2-5 | NA | TRBV2 | NA | TGTGCCAGCATTTCAGTACTTACGCTGAGGGAGACCCAGTACTTC | CASISVLTLRETQYF
TRBJ2-3 | NA | TRBV19 | NA | TGTGCCAGTAGTATTCAGACTTTCACAGATACGCAGTATTTT | CASSIQTFTDTQYF
TRBJ2-1 | NA | TRBV10-3 | TRBD2 | TGTGCCATCAGTGAGTGGGGGGGTCGGGGGAACAATGAGCAGTTCTTC | CAISEWGGRGNNEQFF
TRBJ1-3 | NA | TRBV9 | NA | TGTGCCAGCAGCACCACCCCTAGCTCTGGAAACACCATATATTTT | CASSTTPSSGNTIYF
TRBJ1-1 | NA | TRBV5-1 | TRBD1 | TGCGCCAGCAGCTTTCCCTCATCACAGGGGGCGAACACTGAAGCTTTCTTT | CASSFPSSQGANTEAFF
TRBJ1-2 | NA | TRBV18 | NA | TGTGCCAGCTCAACCAATACAGGGATAGGCTATGGCTACACCTTC | CASSTNTGIGYGYTF
TRBJ1-3 | few | TRBV7-6 | NA | TGTGCCAGCAGCCCCGGTCCAGGGTACTCTGGAAACACCATATATTTT | CASSPGPGYSGNTIYF
TRBJ1-1 | NA | TRBV7-9 | NA | TGTGCCAGCAGCTTCTTAGGGGGTCACACTGAAGCTTTCTTT | CASSFLGGHTEAFF
TRBJ2-7 | NA | TRBV20-1 | TRBD1 | TGCAGTGCTACCGGACAGGGGCGGCAGTACTTC | CSATGQGRQYF
TRBJ1-6 | NA | TRBV9 | NA | TGTGCCAGCAGCGTCAGGGGAGGTTCACCCCTCCACTTT | CASSVRGGSPLHF
TRBJ2-7 | NA | TRBV2 | TRBD2 | TGTGCCAGCAGTCGCCGGGGGGTTTACGAGCAGTACTTC | CASSRRGVYEQYF
TRBJ1-5 | NA | TRBV7-9 | TRBD1 | TGTGCCAGCAGCCCAACAGGGGCTCAGCCCCAGCATTTT | CASSPTGAQPQHF
TRBJ2-1 | NA | TRBV5-6 | TRBD2 | TGTGCCAGCAGGGAGGCGGGACTAGCGAAGAGAGAGCAGTTCTTC | CASREAGLAKREQFF
TRBJ1-1 | NA | TRBV10-3 | TRBD1 | TGTGCCATCAGTGAATCGGGACAGGGGAACACTGAAGCTTTCTTT | CAISESGQGNTEAFF
TRBJ1-2 | NA | TRBV9 | TRBD1 | TGTGCCAGCAGCGGAGGAGGACAGGGGCTTAGAGGCTACACCTTC | CASSGGGQGLRGYTF
TRBJ2-7 | NA | TRBV4-2 | TRBD1 | TGTGCCAGCAGCCAAGATCGTTCAGGGACAGGGGGCTACGAGCAGTACTTC | CASSQDRSGTGGYEQYF
TRBJ1-5 | few | TRBV2 | NA | TGTGCCAGCAGGGGGTCAGCGGGGAGTCAGCCCCAGCATTTT | CASRGSAGSQPQHF
TRBJ2-7 | NA | TRBV20-1 | NA | TGCAGTGCTAGTCTTACTAAACACGATAACTACGAGCAGTACTTC | CSASLTKHDNYEQYF
TRBJ1-3 | NA | TRBV11-2 | NA | TGTGCCAGCAGCTTAGATAGACCCGGGGACACCATATATTTT | CASSLDRPGDTIYF
TRBJ2-3 | once | TRBV6-2/TRBV6-3 | TRBD2 | TGTGCCAGCAGTTACTCGATTTTAGCGGGGAGCACAGATACGCAGTATTTT | CASSYSILAGSTDTQYF
TRBJ1-5 | NA | TRBV6-5 | NA | TGTGCCAGCAGTTACTCCCCGGACCGGCCCCAGCATTTT | CASSYSPDRPQHF
TRBJ1-2 | NA | TRBV4-2 | NA | TGTGCCAGCAGCCAAGACCACGGGGCGAGGGATGGCTACACCTTC | CASSQDHGARDGYTF
TRBJ2-7 | few | TRBV2 | NA | TGTGCCAGCAGTGGACATTCCTACGAGCAGTACTTC | CASSGHSYEQYF
TRBJ2-1 | NA | TRBV6-5 | TRBD2 | TGTGCCAGCAGTTACTCCCTTGTTGCGGGGGACAATGAGCAGTTCTTC | CASSYSLVAGDNEQFF
TRBJ1-5 | NA | TRBV28 | NA | TGTGCCAGCAGTTTTCTAGGAAATCAGCCCCAGCATTTT | CASSFLGNQPQHF
TRBJ1-5 | NA | TRBV19 | TRBD1 | TGTGCCAGTAGTATTTGGGACAGCCGCCCTAAGCCCCAGCATTTT | CASSIWDSRPKPQHF
TRBJ2-2 | NA | TRBV11-2 | TRBD1 | TGTGCCAGCAGCTCACGATGGGGGACAGCGAACACCGGGGAGCTGTTTTTT | CASSSRWGTANTGELFF
TRBJ1-2 | NA | TRBV18 | NA | TGTGCCAGCTCACCATTTCCCGACAGCGGAGGGGCGACCTATGGCTACACCTTC | CASSPFPDSGGATYGYTF
TRBJ2-7 | NA | TRBV28 | TRBD1 | TGTGCCAGCAGTCTTTTAGGGGGCGTGCCCAACGAGCAGTACTTC | CASSLLGGVPNEQYF
TRBJ1-2 | NA | TRBV7-2 | TRBD1 | TGTGCCAGCAGCCCTCGGACAGGGGGCCGCTATGGCTACACCTTC | CASSPRTGGRYGYTF
TRBJ1-4 | NA | TRBV5-1 | NA | TGCGCCAGCAAGTCGGGTGCAACTAATGAAAAACTGTTTTTT | CASKSGATNEKLFF
TRBJ1-6 | NA | TRBV28 | TRBD1 | TGTGCCAGCAGTAGGGACAGGGGTAATTCACCCCTCCACTTT | CASSRDRGNSPLHF
TRBJ2-7 | NA | TRBV2 | NA | TGTGCCAGCAGTGAAGGGAGTCGGGGGAGCTTCTACGAGCAGTACTTC | CASSEGSRGSFYEQYF
TRBJ2-3 | NA | TRBV24-1 | NA | TGTGCCACCAGTGAGGCATTAACTAGCACAGATACGCAGTATTTT | CATSEALTSTDTQYF
TRBJ1-2 | NA | TRBV6-1 | NA | TGTGCCAGCAGTGAACTGGCGGCGACGGGGACCTTC | CASSELAATGTF
TRBJ2-1 | NA | TRBV5-4 | TRBD2 | TGTGCCAGCAGGTCTACGGGGGGGCGATACAATGAGCAGTTCTTC | CASRSTGGRYNEQFF
TRBJ2-3 | once | TRBV5-6 | NA | TGTGCCAGCAGCTTCGGAATTTTCACAGATACGCAGTATTTT | CASSFGIFTDTQYF
TRBJ2-7 | NA | TRBV7-8 | TRBD2 | TGTGCCAGCAGCTTACTAGCGGGGACCTCCTACGAGCAGTACTTC | CASSLLAGTSYEQYF
TRBJ2-2 | NA | TRBV9 | TRBD2 | TGTGCCAGCAGCCCTGCGGGGGGCGGCACCGGGGAGCTGTTTTTT | CASSPAGGGTGELFF
TRBJ1-1 | NA | TRBV18 | NA | TGTGCCAGCCTGGACAGCTACATGAACACTGAAGCTTTCTTT | CASLDSYMNTEAFF
TRBJ2-1 | NA | TRBV11-3 | NA | TGTGCCAGCAGCCTAGGGGGGGCGAATGAGCAGTTCTTC | CASSLGGANEQFF
TRBJ2-5 | NA | TRBV7-2 | TRBD2 | TGTGCCAGCAGCTTAAAAAGCGGGGGAGGAGAGACCCAGTACTTC | CASSLKSGGGETQYF
TRBJ1-2 | NA | TRBV12-3/TRBV12-4 | NA | TGTGCCAGCAGCCCGACGGAAAACTATGGCTACACCTTC | CASSPTENYGYTF
TRBJ2-2 | NA | TRBV15 | TRBD2 | TGTGCCGCGAGCGGGAGGGTGGCGGGGGAGCTGTTTTTT | CAASGRVAGELFF
TRBJ2-7 | NA | TRBV19 | NA | TGTGCCAGTAGTCATCTGGCCCCCTGGAGTGGCGAGCAGTACTTC | CASSHLAPWSGEQYF